This entry lists 17 T cell receptor beta chains sequenced from one sample in a study of cytomegalovirus exposure and HLA in healthy donors. The PCR employed 60 Vbeta primers together with 13 Jbeta primers. Sequencing was performed with immunoSEQ multiplex PCR; in TCRdb, only in-frame clones are kept and a portion is missing. The repertoire holds 150,000 to 200,000 clones, with over 70% as singletons. The material sequenced was PBMCs. The receptors were gathered from a woman aged 18-29 years in good health and CMV-seropositive.

The chain has TRBV5-1 and TRBJ2-5, with D perhaps TRBD2 (5 bases). The CDR3 has 15 amino acids. Germline V gene data show CDR1 as SGHRS and CDR2 as YFSETQ. Trimming took off 4 bases at V and 4 bases at J, with 17 bases between the two ends. The CDR3 loop is CASSPFGVEGETQYF. The CDR3, as DNA: TGCGCCAGCAGCCCTTTCGGGGTTGAAGGAGAGACCCAGTACTTC.

This clone was observed a single time. This chain connects TRBV27 to TRBJ2-3; weak D call: TRBD2 (5 bases). The V end lost 5 bases, the J end lost 7 bases, and 16 bases lay between the germline ends. The germline CDR1 and CDR2 sequences are MNHEY and SMNVEV (reference sequence). The CDR3 sequence is 14 residues long. The chain's CDR3 is CASSPFFRRYTQYF. The CDR3 DNA is TGTGCCAGCAGTCCCTTTTTTCGGAGGTATACGCAGTATTTT.

Details on this clone: This sample includes further DNA sequences coding for the same CDR3. The chain couples TRBV18 to TRBJ1-2, with 7 bases matching TRBD1. Per the germline V gene, CDR1 is KGHSH and CDR2 is LQKENI. V was clipped by 3 bases and J by 0 bases; unmatched bases: 4. The CDR3 totals 15 residues. In nucleotides, the CDR3 is TGTGCCAGCTCACCGTCGGGACAGCCTAACTATGGCTACACCTTC. Protein sequence: CASSPSGQPNYGYTF.

The CDR3 bases are TGTGCCAGCAGCTTAGAGCAGGGGGCAACACCCCTCCACTTT. It yields the protein CASSLEQGATPLHF. This chain joins TRBV7-2 and TRBJ1-6; the match to TRBD1 covers 8 bases. Germline loops: CDR1 SGHTA, CDR2 FQGNSA. The junction had 4 bases not matched to a gene; V was cut back by 1 base and J by 11 bases. The CDR3 extends over 14 amino acids.

The rearrangement joins TRBV30 to TRBJ1-5, with 8 bases fitting TRBD1. V lost 3 bases to trimming and J lost 1 base; unmatched junction nucleotides: 5. CDR3 size: 15 residues. CDR1 is GTSNPN, CDR2 SVGIG, per germline (reference sequence). CDR3 in DNA: TGTGCCTGGAGCCAGGGGGCGCGCAGCAATCAGCCCCAGCATTTT. This translates into CAWSQGARSNQPQHF.

For the CDR3, the DNA is TGTGCCAGCAGTTCAAGTGGACAGGGCGAGCAGTACTTC. This encodes CASSSSGQGEQYF. The chain carries TRBV28 and TRBJ2-7, with 8 bases fitting TRBD1. Germline assignment: CDR1 MDHEN and CDR2 SYDVKM. The J segment lost 6 bases and the V segment lost 4 bases, leaving 5 bases of the junction unmatched. The CDR3 is 13 residues long.

The V gene is TRBV5-1, the J gene TRBJ1-5, with D possibly matching TRBD1 (5 bases). V lost 4 bases to trimming and J lost 3 bases, with 8 bases between them. Germline loops: CDR1 SGHRS, CDR2 YFSETQ. The CDR3 is 13 residues long. CDR3: CASSPDTNQPQHF. The CDR3, as DNA: TGCGCCAGCAGCCCGGACACCAATCAGCCCCAGCATTTT.

The chain joins TRBV5-6 to TRBJ1-1; 7 bases are shared with TRBD1. The CDR3 length is 15 residues. CDR1 and CDR2 (germline): SGHDT, YYEEEE. V lost 1 base and J lost 1; bases outside the gene matches: 4. DNA for the CDR3: TGTGCCAGCAGCTTGCAGGGGGTGAAGAACACTGAAGCTTTCTTT. Protein product: CASSLQGVKNTEAFF.

V gene TRBV30 combines with J gene TRBJ1-1, with 7 bases matching TRBD1. The V and J ends lost 4 bases and 7 bases, in that order; junction bases with no gene match: 6. Looked up from germline, CDR1 is GTSNPN and CDR2 is SVGIG (reference sequence). The CDR3 extends over 12 amino acids. For the CDR3, the DNA is TGTGCCTGGACCTCGACAGGGCTTGAAGCTTTCTTT. This translates into CAWTSTGLEAFF.

The J gene is TRBJ1-6, the V gene TRBV6-5, with D unresolved. CDR3 length: 13 residues. Germline assignment: CDR1 MNHEY and CDR2 SVGAGI. V lost 0 bases to trimming and J lost 9 bases, with 6 bases between them. CDR3 sequence: CASSYSEASPLHF. CDR3 coding DNA: TGTGCCAGCAGTTACTCTGAGGCTTCACCCCTCCACTTT.

The sample holds a few counts of this clone. V and J are TRBV6-1 and TRBJ1-1; D is undetermined. Trimming left V 7 bases short and J 1 base short, with 13 bases between. The CDR3 covers 14 residues. CDR1 is MNHNS and CDR2 is SASEGT in the germline V gene. CDR3 amino acids: CASTLSGQNTEAFF. The DNA for the CDR3 is TGTGCCAGCACTCTAAGCGGCCAGAACACTGAAGCTTTCTTT.

The V and J genes are TRBV7-2 and TRBJ2-5; tentatively, D is TRBD2 (6 bases). CDR1 is SGHTA, CDR2 FQGNSA, per germline. The CDR3 covers 14 residues. V lost 4 bases and J 7 bases, leaving 16 bases between the germline ends. This CDR3 is CASSSTRRTGTQYF. DNA for the CDR3: TGTGCCAGCAGCTCGACTAGGAGAACCGGGACCCAGTACTTC.

The chain joins TRBV6-1 to TRBJ2-3; the D is unclear. Germline lookup yields CDR1 MNHNS and CDR2 SASEGT. The CDR3 is 14 amino acids. Trimming took off 11 bases at V and 0 bases at J, with 15 bases between the two ends. CDR3 nucleotide sequence: TGTGCCGCCCGACTTACTCCTAGCACAGATACGCAGTATTTT. Protein product: CAARLTPSTDTQYF.

The V gene is TRBV5-4, the J gene TRBJ1-4; 9 nucleotides match TRBD1. Germline loops: CDR1 SGHNT, CDR2 YYREEE (reference sequence). This CDR3 spans 15 amino acids. With V trimmed by 4 bases and J by 7 bases, 8 bases remained unmatched. The CDR3 here is CASSRPGQGGEKLFF. CDR3 DNA sequence: TGTGCCAGCAGCCGTCCGGGACAGGGAGGTGAAAAACTGTTTTTT.

This clone was detected once. The chain links TRBV10-1 to TRBJ2-2; D is uncertain. The CDR3 runs 12 residues. CDR1 WNHNN and CDR2 SYGVQD come from the germline V gene (reference sequence). Trimming took off 4 bases at V and 5 bases at J, with 5 bases between the two ends. Here the CDR3 reads CASSGHTGELFF. The CDR3 DNA reads TGCGCCAGCAGTGGACATACCGGGGAGCTGTTTTTT.

The V and J genes are TRBV5-1 and TRBJ2-3; 11 nucleotides agree with TRBD2. Unmatched junction bases numbered 6, after V lost 4 bases and J lost 2 bases. The CDR3 has 16 residues. CDR1 is SGHRS and CDR2 is YFSETQ in the germline V gene. CDR3 DNA: TGCGCCAGCAGCCCGACTAGCGGGGCTTCCACAGATACGCAGTATTTT. Its translation is CASSPTSGASTDTQYF.

J is TRBJ1-3 and V is TRBV6-1; 8 bases are shared with TRBD1. This CDR3 spans 15 amino acids. V lost 6 bases, J lost 0 bases, and 4 bases stayed unmatched. Germline V gene sequence: CDR1 MNHNS, CDR2 SASEGT. Here the CDR3 DNA reads TGTGCCAGCAGGGACAGGGTCCTCTCTGGAAACACCATATATTTT. This translates into CASRDRVLSGNTIYF.